The 29 T cell receptor beta chains reported below all come from one sample, sequenced in a study of Ad26.COV2.S vaccination and SARS-CoV-2 variants. Only in-frame clones appear in the TCRdb table, and some are missing; sequencing was by immunoSEQ multiplex PCR. Found here are tens of thousands of clones, about four fifths of them singletons; the top ten hold 15% to 20%. The sample in question was peripheral blood, obtained after recovery from COVID-19. Receptors originate from a human donor who had recovered from COVID-19.

The V and J genes are TRBV28 and TRBJ2-1; D is unclear. The CDR3 has 13 residues. Trimming took 3 bases from V and 3 from J, leaving 6 bases between them. Germline-derived CDR1 and CDR2 are MDHEN and SYDVKM. CDR3 sequence reads: CASSLVLYNEQFF. For the CDR3, the DNA is TGTGCCAGCAGTTTGGTCCTCTACAATGAGCAGTTCTTC.

The genes are TRBV5-1 and TRBJ2-3; D is perhaps TRBD2 (5 bases). The CDR3 loop spans 15 amino acids. Per the germline V gene, CDR1 is SGHRS and CDR2 is YFSETQ. Trimming pared 1 base from V and 0 bases from J, leaving 9 bases between. This CDR3 is CASSLSGTSTDTQYF. The DNA of the CDR3 is TGCGCCAGCAGCTTGAGCGGTACTAGCACAGATACGCAGTATTTT.

The table lists this clone with a few counts. The rearrangement uses TRBV19 and TRBJ2-3, with TRBD2 matching over 7 bases. V lost 1 base, J lost 1 base, and 2 bases stayed unmatched. The CDR3 runs 15 residues. CDR1 and CDR2 from the germline V gene are LNHDA and SQIVND (reference sequence). This CDR3 is CASSIAGGGTDTQYF. In DNA form, the CDR3 reads TGTGCCAGTAGTATAGCTGGGGGGGGCACAGATACGCAGTATTTT. Based on the CDR3 plus reference TRBV19 and TRBJ2-3, the full variable domain is DGGITQSPKYLFRKEGQNVTLSCEQNLNHDAMYWYRQDPGQGLRLIYYSQIVNDFQKGDIAEGYSVSREKKESFPLTVTSAQKNPTAFYLCASSIAGGGTDTQYFGPGTRLTVL.

The chain's CDR3 is CASSSRPLAGPRTDTQYF. The CDR3 DNA reads as TGTGCCAGCAGCTCCCGGCCTCTAGCGGGTCCTCGCACAGATACGCAGTATTTT. The genes are TRBV7-2 and TRBJ2-3; TRBD2 matches at 8 bases. Germline V lookup: CDR1 SGHTA, CDR2 FQGNSA. Losses at the gene ends were 4 bases for V and 1 base for J; bases not matched to a gene: 13. The CDR3 extends over 18 amino acids.

The gene calls are TRBV7-2 and TRBJ2-3; unclear D gene. The germline V gene encodes CDR1 SGHTA and CDR2 FQGNSA. Trimming cost V 4 bases and J 4 bases, with 15 bases left between them. The CDR3 covers 15 residues. CDR3 loop: CASSSTTPAADTQYF. The CDR3 region has the DNA TGTGCCAGCAGCTCCACTACCCCCGCAGCAGATACGCAGTATTTT.

This chain connects TRBV7-9 to TRBJ2-7; 10 bases agree with TRBD2. In germline, CDR1 is SEHNR, CDR2 FQNEAQ (reference sequence). V was clipped by 5 bases and J by 3 bases; unmatched bases: 7. The CDR3 length is 15 residues. CDR3 coding DNA: TGTGCCAGCAGCCCCCGGGTAGCGGGAGGCTACGAGCAGTACTTC. It codes for CASSPRVAGGYEQYF.

This sequence joins TRBV5-6 and TRBJ1-5; 9 bases are a match to TRBD1. Germline CDR1 reads SGHDT; CDR2 reads YYEEEE. With V trimmed by 0 bases and J by 6 bases, 4 bases remained unmatched. The CDR3 runs 15 residues. The CDR3 protein is CASSLATGGGQPQHF. In nucleotides, the CDR3 is TGTGCCAGCAGCTTGGCAACAGGGGGCGGTCAGCCCCAGCATTTT.

Many counts were recorded for this clone. This chain connects TRBV7-9 to TRBJ1-2; 7 bases are shared with TRBD1. V dropped 7 bases and J dropped 4; count of bases not matched to a gene: 9. The CDR3 is 14 residues long. The V gene's germline CDR1 is SEHNR and CDR2 FQNEAQ (reference sequence). CDR3 nucleotide sequence: TGTGCCAGCACCCCGGGACAGACCTTCTATGGCTACACCTTC. This encodes CASTPGQTFYGYTF.

The gene calls are TRBV7-8 and TRBJ1-4, with a tentative D call TRBD1 (5 bases). The V gene's germline CDR1 is SGHVS and CDR2 FQNEAQ. This CDR3 comprises 14 residues. V lost 6 bases and J 2 bases, leaving 10 bases between the germline ends. In DNA form, the CDR3 reads TGTGCCAGCAGGGGACGGGTGACTAATGAAAAACTGTTTTTT. Its translation is CASRGRVTNEKLFF.

The J gene is TRBJ1-1, the V gene TRBV28; D unresolved. Per the germline V gene, CDR1 is MDHEN and CDR2 is SYDVKM. V was shortened by 8 bases and J by 0 bases, with 7 bases between the two germline ends. This CDR3 contains 12 residues. CDR3 sequence reads: CASWTLNTEAFF. CDR3 sequence (DNA): TGTGCCAGCTGGACGCTGAACACTGAAGCTTTCTTT.

This chain joins TRBV27 and TRBJ2-7; 12 nucleotides align to TRBD1. Germline V gives CDR1 MNHEY, CDR2 SMNVEV (reference sequence). J lost 2 bases, V lost 8 bases, and 7 bases had no gene match. This CDR3 has 15 residues. CDR3 in DNA: TGTGCCAGCGGCCTTGGGACAGGGGGCACCTACGAGCAGTACTTC. Protein product: CASGLGTGGTYEQYF.

The chain combines TRBV7-2 with TRBJ1-5, with TRBD1 as a possible D gene (6 bases). The V gene lost 2 bases and the J gene lost 3 bases, with 11 bases spanning the gap. The CDR3 is made up of 15 amino acids. The germline V gene has CDR1 SGHTA and CDR2 FQGNSA. Here the CDR3 reads CASSLPTGTNQPQHF. CDR3 DNA: TGTGCCAGCAGCTTACCGACAGGTACCAATCAGCCCCAGCATTTT.

The chain links TRBV24-1 to TRBJ2-1; the D is unclear. V was pared by 7 bases and J by 6 bases, with 12 bases between. This CDR3 has 13 residues. Germline V gene lookup returns CDR1 KGHDR and CDR2 SFDVKD. The CDR3 sequence: CATRDTVLNEQFF. For the CDR3, the DNA is TGTGCCACCAGAGATACAGTTCTCAATGAGCAGTTCTTC.

The chain combines TRBV9 with TRBJ1-1; D is undetermined. This CDR3 spans 16 amino acids. Germline CDR1 reads SGDLS; CDR2 reads YYNGEE. V gave up 0 bases and J gave up 0 bases, with 12 bases separating them. This chain's CDR3 is CASSVGPEVMNTEAFF. Here the CDR3 DNA reads TGTGCCAGCAGCGTAGGACCCGAGGTCATGAACACTGAAGCTTTCTTT.

The chain is built from TRBV11-1 and TRBJ2-7; possible D gene TRBD1, 6 bases. CDR3 length: 14 residues. The germline CDR1 and CDR2 sequences are SGHAT and FQDESV (reference sequence). Trimming took 3 bases from V and 6 from J, leaving 15 bases between them. CDR3 residues: CASSFTGTYSEQYF. As DNA, the CDR3 is TGTGCCAGCAGCTTCACCGGGACATATAGCGAGCAGTACTTC.

V is TRBV29-1 and J is TRBJ1-1; 8 bases fit TRBD1. There are 13 residues in the CDR3. V shed 4 bases and J 5 bases; nucleotides not matched to a gene: 6. Germline V gene sequence: CDR1 SQVTM, CDR2 ANQGSEA. The CDR3 nucleotides are TGCAGCGTTGTCAGGGGGCTTCGTACTGAAGCTTTCTTT. This encodes CSVVRGLRTEAFF.

This sequence joins TRBV7-9 and TRBJ2-2; D may be TRBD1 or TRBD2 (6 bases each). Germline V gene data show CDR1 as SEHNR and CDR2 as FQNEAQ (reference sequence). V shed 2 bases and J shed 4 bases, with 14 bases lying between them. The length of the CDR3 is 16 residues. DNA for the CDR3: TGTGCCAGCAGCTTATTTGGGGGGCGCGGCACCGGGGAGCTGTTTTTT. Amino acids: CASSLFGGRGTGELFF.

The rearrangement uses TRBV7-2 and TRBJ1-4; D gene unclear. V was shortened by 5 bases and J by 5 bases, with 15 bases between the two germline ends. Per germline, CDR1 SGHTA and CDR2 FQGNSA. CDR3 length equals 15 residues. The CDR3 spells CASSPSSGLNEKLFF. CDR3 nucleotide sequence: TGTGCCAGCAGCCCGAGCAGCGGCTTAAATGAAAAACTGTTTTTT.

The CDR3 region has the DNA TGTGCCAGTAGTTACTGGACAGGGGACGAGCAGTACTTC. Amino acid sequence: CASSYWTGDEQYF. The rearrangement uses TRBV19 and TRBJ2-7; 9 bases align to TRBD1. Germline trimming cut 5 bases from V and 5 bases from J; bases unmatched to any gene: 4. The CDR3 has 13 residues. CDR1 and CDR2 (germline): LNHDA, SQIVND (reference sequence).

This sequence joins TRBV7-9 and TRBJ2-7; 7 nucleotides agree with TRBD1. There are 12 residues in the CDR3. V trimming: 5 bases; J trimming: 6 bases; junction bases outside the gene matches: 4. Germline V CDR1 and CDR2: SEHNR, FQNEAQ (reference sequence). The CDR3 DNA reads as TGTGCCAGCAGCACACAGGGGTTCGAGCAGTACTTC. This encodes CASSTQGFEQYF.

This sequence joins TRBV28 and TRBJ2-6, with D perhaps matching TRBD1 (5 bases). There are 16 residues in the CDR3. Germline assignment: CDR1 MDHEN and CDR2 SYDVKM. V dropped 10 bases and J dropped 0 bases, with 16 bases sitting between them. The CDR3 DNA reads TGTGCCATTGACCAGGGTTCTCTCTCTGGGGCCAACGTCCTGACTTTC. Encoded protein: CAIDQGSLSGANVLTF.

This chain links TRBV24-1 with TRBJ2-1; 10 bases align to TRBD2. CDR3 length equals 14 residues. Germline CDR1 and CDR2: KGHDR and SFDVKD. The J segment lost 4 bases and the V segment lost 10 bases, leaving 6 bases of the junction unmatched. CDR3 loop: CATQTSGRYNEQFF. The DNA of the CDR3 is TGTGCCACTCAGACTAGCGGGCGGTACAATGAGCAGTTCTTC.

The chain joins TRBV11-3 to TRBJ2-3; 10 bases fit TRBD1. The CDR3 has 15 residues. V shed 1 base and J 4 bases; nucleotides not matched to a gene: 2. CDR1 is SGHNT, CDR2 YENEEA, per germline. The CDR3 protein is CASSLGGTGADTQYF. The CDR3 region has the DNA TGTGCCAGCAGCTTAGGCGGGACAGGGGCAGATACGCAGTATTTT.

The chain couples TRBV6-2 or TRBV6-3 to TRBJ2-5; D not resolved. Trimming pared 0 bases from V and 2 bases from J, leaving 10 bases between. The CDR3 sequence is 15 residues long. From germline, CDR1 is MNHEY and CDR2 SVGEGT. Here the CDR3 DNA reads TGTGCCAGCAGTTACTCGCGACATCTTCAAGAGACCCAGTACTTC. It is translated as CASSYSRHLQETQYF.

The rearrangement uses TRBV12-1 and TRBJ1-3. TRBV12-1 is deemed a pseudogene. This CDR3 has 16 amino acids. The CDR3 nucleotides read TGTGCCAGCAGCTTTGCGCTTGCCGGCTCTGGAAACACCATATATTTT. This translates into CASSFALAGSGNTIYF.

The table lists this clone with a few counts. The J gene is TRBJ1-3, the V gene TRBV9; D is ambiguous. The CDR3 spans 12 residues. V was trimmed by 6 bases and J by 4 bases, leaving 8 bases between them. The V gene's germline CDR1 is SGDLS and CDR2 YYNGEE. CDR3: CASKTAGNTIYF. The CDR3 bases are TGTGCCAGCAAAACGGCGGGAAACACCATATATTTT.

The chain uses TRBV9 and TRBJ1-4; D is possibly TRBD1 (5 bases). Germline-derived CDR1 and CDR2 are SGDLS and YYNGEE. V lost 5 bases to trimming and J lost 6 bases, with 14 bases between them. There are 14 residues in the CDR3. CDR3 sequence reads: CASRARDGDEKLFF. CDR3 nucleotide sequence: TGTGCCAGCAGGGCCCGGGACGGCGATGAAAAACTGTTTTTT.

The rearrangement joins TRBV28 to TRBJ2-4; tentative D call: TRBD1 (6 bases). The CDR3 sequence is 15 residues long. Trimming took 7 bases from V and 1 from J, leaving 14 bases between them. Germline-derived CDR1 and CDR2 are MDHEN and SYDVKM. The CDR3 loop is CASISSTGAKNIQYF. The CDR3 nucleotides read TGTGCCAGCATTTCTTCCACAGGGGCCAAAAACATTCAGTACTTC.

V gene TRBV2 combines with J gene TRBJ2-3; D may be TRBD2 (6 bases). V was cut by 3 bases and J by 2 bases, with 9 bases left in between. The V gene's germline CDR1 is SNHLY and CDR2 FYNNEI. The CDR3 is made up of 14 amino acids. The CDR3, as DNA: TGTGCCAGCAGTGAGCGGGGCGACACAGATACGCAGTATTTT. Translation gives CASSERGDTDTQYF.